The entry below gives a single TCR beta chain sequence along with its context. The sample belongs to a study of CD8+ T cells in alopecia areata. cDNA prepared by RNA extraction and subsequent reverse transcription served as the template for sequencing. The repertoire was sequenced with immunoSEQ multiplex PCR; TCRdb's copy has only in-frame clones and lacks some. The data show 110,000 to 150,000 clones, about 51% seen once. CDR1 and CDR2 (germline): SGHRS, YFSETQ. Unmatched junction bases numbered 8, after V lost 3 bases and J lost 4 bases. This CDR3 region has 15 residues. The sequenced sample was CD4+ T cells sorted from blood, obtained at week 0. The gene calls are TRBV5-1 and TRBJ1-1, with TRBD1 matching over 8 bases. This clonotype originated in a human donor with alopecia areata. The CDR3 spells CASSWEDRVSTEAFF. CDR3 coding DNA: TGCGCCAGCAGCTGGGAGGACAGGGTGAGCACTGAAGCTTTCTTT.